This record concerns one T cell receptor (beta chain) sequence. The antigen is not known. This sample was included in a study of T cell responses to AZD1222 COVID-19 vaccine. Study-wide findings and caveats: Spike-specific TCR depth and breadth grew after two AZD1222 doses.

Between the trimmed V and J ends, which lost 5 bases and 3 bases, there was a span of 20 bases. The germline gives CDR1 LGHDT, CDR2 YNNKEL (reference sequence). CDR3 length: 17 amino acids. Sequencing used immunoSEQ multiplex PCR; TCRdb keeps in-frame clones, though not all of them. The sample carries roughly 170,000 clones, approximately 91% recorded once. This rearrangement joins TRBV3-1 (or the pseudogene TRBV3-2) to TRBJ1-5, with D possibly being TRBD1 (6 bases). Material: peripheral blood, obtained on day 0 of AZD1222 vaccination. The TCR was taken from an adult in good health. The CDR3 region has the DNA TGTGCCAGCAGCTATTGTGTGTACAGGGACCACAATCAGCCCCAGCATTTT. Protein sequence: CASSYCVYRDHNQPQHF.